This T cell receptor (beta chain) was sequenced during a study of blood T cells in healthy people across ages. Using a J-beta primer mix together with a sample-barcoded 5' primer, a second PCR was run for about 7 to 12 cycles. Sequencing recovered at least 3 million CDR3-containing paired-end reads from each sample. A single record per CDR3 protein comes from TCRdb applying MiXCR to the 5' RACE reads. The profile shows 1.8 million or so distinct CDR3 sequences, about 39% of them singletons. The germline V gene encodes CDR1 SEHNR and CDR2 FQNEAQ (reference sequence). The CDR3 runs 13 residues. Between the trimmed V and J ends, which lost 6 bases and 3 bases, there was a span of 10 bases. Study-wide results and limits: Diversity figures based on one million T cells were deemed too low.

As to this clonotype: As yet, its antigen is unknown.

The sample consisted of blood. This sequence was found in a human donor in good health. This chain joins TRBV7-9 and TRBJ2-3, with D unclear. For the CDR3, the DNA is TGTGCCAGCAGTACCCGGATTACAGATACGCAGTATTTT. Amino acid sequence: CASSTRITDTQYF.